These 14 T cell receptor beta chains originate from one sample sequenced in a study of Ad26.COV2.S vaccination and SARS-CoV-2 variants. Sample treatment: about 20 received Ad26.COV2.S at low or high dose, single or two shots; roughly five received placebo; per-sample allocation not given. Following the first vaccine or placebo injection, samples were taken on day 63. Here immunoSEQ multiplex PCR was the method, and the copy in TCRdb shows in-frame clones only, minus some. The profile shows roughly 350,000 clones, about 88% of them singletons. Material: peripheral blood, obtained in a trial of Ad26.COV2.S vaccine versus placebo. The receptors were sampled from a person between 18 and 60 years old who received the Ad26.COV2.S COVID-19 vaccine or a placebo.

This chain uses TRBV3-1 (or the pseudogene TRBV3-2) with TRBJ2-1; 7 bases are shared with TRBD1. Germline CDR1 LGHDT, CDR2 YNNKEL (reference sequence). Unmatched junction bases numbered 2, after V lost 4 bases and J lost 5 bases. CDR3 length equals 13 residues. The CDR3 protein is CASSLTGDNEQFF. Written as DNA, the CDR3 is TGTGCCAGCAGCCTCACAGGGGACAATGAGCAGTTCTTC.

The chain couples TRBV7-2 to TRBJ2-7; D is uncertain. This CDR3 comprises 12 residues. Deletions cut 5 bases from V and 3 bases from J, with 8 bases between. Germline values: CDR1 SGHTA, CDR2 FQGNSA. The CDR3 protein is CASSPSVYEQYF. Here the CDR3 DNA reads TGTGCCAGCAGCCCCTCAGTCTACGAGCAGTACTTC.

The chain joins TRBV27 to TRBJ2-5; D is tentatively TRBD1 or TRBD2 (6 bases each). The CDR3 is 14 amino acids. V dropped 2 bases and J dropped 5 bases, with 12 bases sitting between them. Germline values: CDR1 MNHEY, CDR2 SMNVEV (reference sequence). The CDR3 DNA reads as TGTGCCAGCAGTTTAAGTCGGGGGCTTGAGACCCAGTACTTC. It encodes CASSLSRGLETQYF.

CDR3 protein: CASSQDRGESSYNEQFF. The CDR3 bases are TGCGCCAGCAGCCAAGATCGAGGGGAGAGCTCCTACAATGAGCAGTTCTTC. The genes are TRBV4-3 and TRBJ2-1; perhaps D is TRBD1 or TRBD2 (5 bases each). Germline CDR1 and CDR2: LGHNA and YSLEER. The CDR3 covers 17 residues. V was trimmed by 0 bases and J by 0 bases, leaving 12 bases between them.

This clone came up a few times. V gene TRBV4-2 combines with J gene TRBJ1-5, with D possibly being TRBD1 (6 bases). V lost 3 bases, J lost 1 base, and 16 bases lay in between. Looked up from germline, CDR1 is LGHNA and CDR2 is YNFKEQ. The CDR3 has 17 residues. CDR3 in DNA: TGTGCCAGCAGCCACTCCGACAGGCTGGTAAGCAATCAGCCCCAGCATTTT. Translating gives CASSHSDRLVSNQPQHF.

The V and J genes are TRBV2 and TRBJ1-4; unclear D gene. This CDR3 spans 14 amino acids. From germline, CDR1 is SNHLY and CDR2 FYNNEI. V was shortened by 3 bases and J by 4 bases, with 9 bases between the two germline ends. CDR3 bases: TGTGCCAGCAGTGAGAGGTCGAATAATGAAAAACTGTTTTTT. It is translated as CASSERSNNEKLFF.

The chain is built from TRBV2 and TRBJ1-2, with a possible D match to TRBD1 (6 bases). Trimming shortened V by 4 bases and J by 6 bases, and 9 bases separated the two germline ends. Germline CDR1 is SNHLY and CDR2 is FYNNEI. This CDR3 has 12 amino acids. CDR3 sequence: CASSVQGHGYTF. In DNA, the CDR3 is TGTGCCAGCAGTGTACAGGGACATGGCTACACCTTC.

The V gene is TRBV6-2 or TRBV6-3, the J gene TRBJ2-7, with D possibly being TRBD2 (6 bases). V lost 6 bases, J lost 4 bases, and 19 bases lay in between. CDR3 length: 15 amino acids. Per germline, CDR1 MNHEY and CDR2 SVGEGT. The CDR3 protein is CASSLLGGELYEQYF. The CDR3, as DNA: TGTGCCAGCAGCCTCCTCGGCGGGGAACTTTACGAGCAGTACTTC.

The chain employs TRBV19 and TRBJ2-7; 14 bases map to TRBD2. CDR1 and CDR2 (germline): LNHDA, SQIVND (reference sequence). V lost 5 bases and J lost 2; bases outside the gene matches: 2. This CDR3 spans 15 amino acids. The CDR3 region has the DNA TGTGCCAGTAGTCAGACTAGCGGGAGGGCCTACGAGCAGTACTTC. It specifies CASSQTSGRAYEQYF.

This chain connects TRBV24-1 to TRBJ2-3, with D perhaps matching TRBD2 (5 bases). Between the trimmed V and J ends, which lost 4 bases and 2 bases, there was a span of 21 bases. The CDR3 spans 18 residues. Germline values: CDR1 KGHDR, CDR2 SFDVKD. CDR3 residues: CATSDPGIWRGSTDTQYF. As DNA, the CDR3 is TGTGCCACCAGTGACCCCGGGATCTGGCGCGGTTCCACAGATACGCAGTATTTT.

The chain is built from TRBV7-2 and TRBJ2-5; TRBD2 matches at 9 bases. The germline CDR1 and CDR2 sequences are SGHTA and FQGNSA. The J segment lost 2 bases and the V segment lost 1 base, leaving 14 bases of the junction unmatched. This CDR3 contains 19 residues. Here the CDR3 reads CASSLVPRSSGATQETQYF. As DNA, the CDR3 is TGTGCCAGCAGCTTAGTCCCCCGATCTAGCGGGGCTACACAAGAGACCCAGTACTTC.

CDR3 sequence (DNA): TGTGCCAGCAGTAGCTCCGGGACTAGCGGGAGGGAGCAGTACTTC. The encoded protein is CASSSSGTSGREQYF. The chain is built from TRBV9 and TRBJ2-7; 15 bases line up with TRBD2. The CDR3 is 15 amino acids. Germline V lookup: CDR1 SGDLS, CDR2 YYNGEE. V trimming: 5 bases; J trimming: 7 bases; junction bases outside the gene matches: 7.

This chain connects TRBV4-2 to TRBJ1-5; the D is unclear. V was shortened by 0 bases and J by 3 bases, with 18 bases between the two germline ends. Germline V lookup: CDR1 LGHNA, CDR2 YNFKEQ. CDR3 length: 18 residues. CDR3 loop: CASSQDLSSGRLNQPQHF. The CDR3 DNA is TGTGCCAGCAGCCAAGACCTTAGTAGCGGGAGACTCAATCAGCCCCAGCATTTT.

J is TRBJ2-3 and V is TRBV4-2; D perhaps matches TRBD2 (6 bases). The CDR3 totals 17 residues. Trimming took off 0 bases at V and 4 bases at J, with 17 bases between the two ends. The germline CDR1 and CDR2 sequences are LGHNA and YNFKEQ. Here the CDR3 DNA reads TGTGCCAGCAGCCAAGATATGTGGGGGGAGGTTGCAGATACGCAGTATTTT. Protein: CASSQDMWGEVADTQYF.